This entry lists 14 T cell receptor beta chains sequenced from one sample in a study of OX40 agonist ivuxolimab in advanced cancers. The data were produced by immunoSEQ multiplex PCR, yet TCRdb's version contains in-frame clones alone and is incomplete. The top ten hold around 0.7% of the sample, which has some 64,000 clones, 83% seen once. Sequenced here: CD4+ or CD8+ T cells sorted from blood, sampled in a trial of the OX40 agonist ivuxolimab. The receptors were sampled from an adult with an advanced solid tumor such as melanoma, head and neck, liver or kidney cancer.

The chain recombines TRBV6-5 with TRBJ2-2, with D unclear. Germline V gives CDR1 MNHEY, CDR2 SVGAGI. This CDR3 comprises 12 residues. The V and J ends lost 4 bases and 8 bases respectively, with 8 bases between them. The chain's CDR3 is CASSWATGELFF. CDR3 nucleotides: TGTGCCAGCAGTTGGGCTACTGGGGAGCTGTTTTTT.

The V call is TRBV7-8, the J call TRBJ2-5; D is undetermined. Germline V CDR1 and CDR2: SGHVS, FQNEAQ. This CDR3 is 12 amino acids long. The V end was cut by 1 base, the J end by 4 bases, with 4 bases between. The CDR3 is CASSLGRETQYF. In nucleotides, the CDR3 is TGTGCCAGCAGCTTAGGACGAGAGACCCAGTACTTC.

The rearrangement joins TRBV5-6 to TRBJ2-4, with D possibly TRBD2 on 6 matching bases. The CDR3 covers 14 residues. V lost 4 bases and J 6 bases, leaving 14 bases between the germline ends. The V gene's germline CDR1 is SGHDT and CDR2 YYEEEE. The CDR3 DNA follows: TGTGCCAGCAGCGCCGGGAGCATGAGAAACATTCAGTACTTC. Translating it yields CASSAGSMRNIQYF.

The chain recombines TRBV2 with TRBJ1-6; maybe TRBD1 (6 bases). The ends were cut back, 1 base at V and 9 bases at J, with 13 bases in the middle. The CDR3 has 15 residues. Germline CDR1 and CDR2: SNHLY and FYNNEI. This CDR3 is CASSEEGGAGSPLHF. The DNA of the CDR3 is TGTGCCAGCAGTGAAGAGGGGGGCGCTGGTTCACCCCTCCACTTT.

In its sample, this clone was seen a few times. V and J are TRBV7-2 and TRBJ1-2, with D unresolved. CDR1 is SGHTA, CDR2 FQGNSA, per germline. CDR3 length: 12 residues. With 1 base removed from V and 7 bases from J, the gap between germline ends came to 7 bases. This CDR3 reads CASSLETRGYTF. DNA for the CDR3: TGTGCCAGCAGCTTAGAGACCCGTGGCTACACCTTC.

There are a few counts of this clone. The V gene is TRBV19, the J gene TRBJ1-5, with D possibly being TRBD1 (5 bases). V lost 1 base and J 2 bases, leaving 9 bases between the germline ends. CDR3 length equals 15 residues. Germline CDR1 and CDR2: LNHDA and SQIVND (reference sequence). The CDR3 sequence is CASSIAQVGNQPQHF. The CDR3 DNA reads as TGTGCCAGTAGTATAGCACAGGTAGGCAATCAGCCCCAGCATTTT. The full variable domain, in which reference TRBV19 and TRBJ1-5 provide the parts outside the CDR3, is DGGITQSPKYLFRKEGQNVTLSCEQNLNHDAMYWYRQDPGQGLRLIYYSQIVNDFQKGDIAEGYSVSREKKESFPLTVTSAQKNPTAFYLCASSIAQVGNQPQHFGDGTRLSIL.

This sequence joins TRBV19 and TRBJ2-1; 7 bases line up with TRBD2. CDR1 and CDR2 (germline): LNHDA, SQIVND (reference sequence). This CDR3 is 16 amino acids long. The V segment lost 3 bases and the J segment 6 bases; nucleotides outside the gene matches: 11. DNA for the CDR3: TGTGCCAGTAGTATTACTTCTGGCGGGAGAGGCAATGAGCAGTTCTTC. Its translation is CASSITSGGRGNEQFF.

This clone has just a few counts. The chain uses TRBV2 and TRBJ2-7, with D maybe TRBD1 (5 bases). Trimming cost V 6 bases and J 5 bases, with 23 bases left between them. The CDR3 consists of 16 residues. Germline CDR1 reads SNHLY; CDR2 reads FYNNEI. CDR3 region: CASRSGVAGFINEQYF. The DNA for the CDR3 is TGTGCCAGCAGAAGTGGTGTGGCAGGGTTTATCAACGAGCAGTACTTC.

This chain links TRBV19 with TRBJ2-1, with 10 bases matching TRBD2. Germline-derived CDR1 and CDR2 are LNHDA and SQIVND (reference sequence). With 7 bases clipped from V and 6 bases from J, the junction kept 6 bases outside the gene matches. The CDR3 has 14 amino acids. CDR3 nucleotides: TGTGCCAGTACCCTTAGCGGGAGGACCAATGAGCAGTTCTTC. This gives the protein CASTLSGRTNEQFF.

The gene calls are TRBV5-1 and TRBJ2-7; D may be TRBD1 (5 bases). CDR3 length: 12 residues. Trimming stripped 0 bases from V and 4 bases from J, with 5 bases between. Germline V gene sequence: CDR1 SGHRS, CDR2 YFSETQ. CDR3 amino acids: CASSLDRYEQYF. For the CDR3, the DNA is TGCGCCAGCAGCTTGGACAGGTACGAGCAGTACTTC.

This chain connects TRBV5-6 to TRBJ2-3; 9 bases align to TRBD2. Germline-derived CDR1 and CDR2 are SGHDT and YYEEEE. The V segment lost 1 base and the J segment 2 bases; nucleotides outside the gene matches: 8. The CDR3 runs 17 residues. The CDR3 spells CASSLLVAGAHTDTQYF. The CDR3 DNA follows: TGTGCCAGCAGCTTGCTGGTAGCGGGGGCCCACACAGATACGCAGTATTTT.

This clone has just one count. V gene TRBV6-5 combines with J gene TRBJ2-1, with a tentative D call TRBD1 (5 bases). The CDR3 totals 15 residues. V lost 4 bases, J lost 5 bases, and 15 bases lay in between. Germline lookup yields CDR1 MNHEY and CDR2 SVGAGI. The CDR3, as DNA: TGTGCCAGCAGTTCCCGGTGGGCAGGGAACAATGAGCAGTTCTTC. Protein sequence: CASSSRWAGNNEQFF.

This clone appeared a single time. The V call is TRBV6-1, the J call TRBJ1-2; D ambiguous. V was clipped by 5 bases and J by 4 bases, with 14 bases between them. The CDR3 is made up of 14 amino acids. The germline V gene encodes CDR1 MNHNS and CDR2 SASEGT. DNA for the CDR3: TGTGCCAGCAGTAATACCGGACCTTTCTATGGCTACACCTTC. It translates to CASSNTGPFYGYTF.

The V gene is TRBV5-8, the J gene TRBJ2-7, with 12 bases aligning to TRBD1. The J segment lost 6 bases and the V segment lost 2 bases, leaving 6 bases of the junction unmatched. Looked up from germline, CDR1 is SGHTS and CDR2 is YDEGEE. CDR3 size: 15 residues. DNA of the CDR3: TGTGCCAGCAGCTTAGGGGGACAGGGGGCAAGCGAGCAGTACTTC. Translation gives CASSLGGQGASEQYF.